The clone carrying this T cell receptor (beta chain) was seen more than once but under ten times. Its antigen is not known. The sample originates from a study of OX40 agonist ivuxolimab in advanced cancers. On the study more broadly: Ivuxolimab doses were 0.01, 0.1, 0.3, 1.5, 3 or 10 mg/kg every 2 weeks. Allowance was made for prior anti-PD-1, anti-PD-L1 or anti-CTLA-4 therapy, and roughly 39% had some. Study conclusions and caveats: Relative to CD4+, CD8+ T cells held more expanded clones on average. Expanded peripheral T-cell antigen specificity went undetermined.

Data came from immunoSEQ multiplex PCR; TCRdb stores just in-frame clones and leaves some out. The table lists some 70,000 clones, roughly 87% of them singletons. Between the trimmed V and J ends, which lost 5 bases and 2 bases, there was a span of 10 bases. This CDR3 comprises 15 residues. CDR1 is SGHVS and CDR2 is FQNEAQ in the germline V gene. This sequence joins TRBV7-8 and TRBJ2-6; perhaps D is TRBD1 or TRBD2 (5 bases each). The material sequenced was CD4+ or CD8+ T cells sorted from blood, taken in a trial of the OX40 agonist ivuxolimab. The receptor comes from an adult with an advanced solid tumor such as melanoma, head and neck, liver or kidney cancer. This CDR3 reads CASSAWGTGANVLTF. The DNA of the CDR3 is TGTGCCAGCAGCGCTTGGGGGACTGGGGCCAACGTCCTGACTTTC.